The next 2 T cell receptor beta chains were all read from a single sample in a study of shared clonotypes between healthy human individuals. Generated by immunoSEQ multiplex PCR, the TCRdb table keeps only in-frame clones and is missing some. The sample shows some 2.1 million clones, 85% to 95% of them seen only once. Sequencing was done on a sample of naive CD4+ T cells sorted from blood. Subset noted: CD45RA+ positively selected. These receptors all come from a man between 18 and 35 years old in good health.

This sequence joins TRBV5-1 and TRBJ2-7, with D possibly matching TRBD1 (5 bases). This CDR3 contains 15 residues. CDR1 and CDR2 from the germline V gene are SGHRS and YFSETQ. V was pared by 0 bases and J by 3 bases, with 13 bases between. The CDR3 reads CASSLGGSISYEQYF. Here the CDR3 DNA reads TGCGCCAGCAGCTTGGGGGGCAGCATCAGCTACGAGCAGTACTTC.

The chain couples TRBV5-5 to TRBJ1-6; a weak D match, TRBD1 (6 bases). From germline, CDR1 is SGHKS and CDR2 YYEKEE (reference sequence). There are 16 residues in the CDR3. Deletions cut 1 base from V and 8 bases from J, with 16 bases between. CDR3 region: CASSLSPGDTYSPLHF. CDR3 nucleotides: TGTGCCAGCAGCTTGAGTCCAGGGGATACTTATTCACCCCTCCACTTT.